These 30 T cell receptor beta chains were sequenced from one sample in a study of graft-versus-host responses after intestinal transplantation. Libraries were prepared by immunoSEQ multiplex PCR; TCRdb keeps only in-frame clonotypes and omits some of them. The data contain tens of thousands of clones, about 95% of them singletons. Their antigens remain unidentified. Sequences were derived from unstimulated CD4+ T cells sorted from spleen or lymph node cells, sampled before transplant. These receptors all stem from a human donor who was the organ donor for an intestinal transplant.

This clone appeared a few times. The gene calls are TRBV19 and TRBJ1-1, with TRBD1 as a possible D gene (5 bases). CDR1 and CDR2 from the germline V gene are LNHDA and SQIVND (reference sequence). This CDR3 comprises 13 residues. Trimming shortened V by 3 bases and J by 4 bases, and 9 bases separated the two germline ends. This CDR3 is CASSIAGSTEAFF. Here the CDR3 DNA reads TGTGCCAGTAGTATCGCAGGGAGCACTGAAGCTTTCTTT.

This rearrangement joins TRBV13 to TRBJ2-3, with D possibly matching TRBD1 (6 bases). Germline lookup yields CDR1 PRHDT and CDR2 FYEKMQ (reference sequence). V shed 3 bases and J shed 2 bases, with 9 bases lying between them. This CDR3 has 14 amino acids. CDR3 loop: CASSFNRVTDTQYF. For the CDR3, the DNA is TGTGCCAGCAGCTTCAACAGGGTCACAGATACGCAGTATTTT.

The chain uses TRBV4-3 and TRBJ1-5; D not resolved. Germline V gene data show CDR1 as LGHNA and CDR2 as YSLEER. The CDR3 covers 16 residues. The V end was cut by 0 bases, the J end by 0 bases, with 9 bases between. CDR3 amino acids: CASSQEAVYSNQPQHF. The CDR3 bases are TGCGCCAGCAGCCAAGAAGCGGTCTATAGCAATCAGCCCCAGCATTTT.

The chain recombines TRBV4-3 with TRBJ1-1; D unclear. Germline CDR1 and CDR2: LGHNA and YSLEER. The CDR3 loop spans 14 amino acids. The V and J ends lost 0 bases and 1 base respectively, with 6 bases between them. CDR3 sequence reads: CASSQDWGNTEAFF. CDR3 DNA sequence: TGCGCCAGCAGCCAAGATTGGGGGAACACTGAAGCTTTCTTT.

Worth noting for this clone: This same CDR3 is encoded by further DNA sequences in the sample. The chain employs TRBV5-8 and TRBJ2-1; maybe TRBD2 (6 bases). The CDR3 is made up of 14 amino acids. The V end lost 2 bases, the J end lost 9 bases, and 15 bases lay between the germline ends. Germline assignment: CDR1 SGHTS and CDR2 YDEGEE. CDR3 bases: TGTGCCAGCAGCTTAGCCGGGGGACCCGGTGAGCAGTTCTTC. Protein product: CASSLAGGPGEQFF.

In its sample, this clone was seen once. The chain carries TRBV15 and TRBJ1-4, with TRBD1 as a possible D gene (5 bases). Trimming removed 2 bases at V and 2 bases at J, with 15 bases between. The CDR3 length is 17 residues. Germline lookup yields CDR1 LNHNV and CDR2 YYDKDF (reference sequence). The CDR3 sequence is CATSRTDKGFTNEKLFF. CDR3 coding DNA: TGTGCCACCAGCAGAACGGACAAGGGATTCACTAATGAAAAACTGTTTTTT.

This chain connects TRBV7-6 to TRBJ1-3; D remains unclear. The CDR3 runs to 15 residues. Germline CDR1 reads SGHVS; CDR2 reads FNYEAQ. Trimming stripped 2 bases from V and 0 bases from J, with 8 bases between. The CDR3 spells CASSLRPDSGNTIYF. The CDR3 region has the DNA TGTGCCAGCAGCTTACGGCCCGACTCTGGAAACACCATATATTTT.

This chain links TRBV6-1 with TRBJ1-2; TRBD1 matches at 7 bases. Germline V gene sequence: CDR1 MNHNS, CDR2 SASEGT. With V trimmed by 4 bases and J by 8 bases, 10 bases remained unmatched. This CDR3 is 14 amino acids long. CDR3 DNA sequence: TGTGCCAGCAGTGTGGACAGGACTTTCTCCGGCTACACCTTC. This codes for CASSVDRTFSGYTF.

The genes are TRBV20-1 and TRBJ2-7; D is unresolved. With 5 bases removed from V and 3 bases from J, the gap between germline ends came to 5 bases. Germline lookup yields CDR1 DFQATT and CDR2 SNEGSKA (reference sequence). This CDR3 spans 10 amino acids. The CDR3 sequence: CSALLYEQYF. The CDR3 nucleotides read TGCAGTGCTCTCCTCTACGAGCAGTACTTC.

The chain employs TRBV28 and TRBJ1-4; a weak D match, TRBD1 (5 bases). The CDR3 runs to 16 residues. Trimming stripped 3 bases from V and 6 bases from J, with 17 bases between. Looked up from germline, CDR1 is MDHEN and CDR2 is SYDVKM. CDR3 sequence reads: CASSLSRGDRHEKLFF. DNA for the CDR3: TGTGCCAGCAGTTTGTCCCGTGGGGACCGACATGAAAAACTGTTTTTT.

The CDR3: CATSRDRDSSSYNSPLHF. The CDR3 DNA is TGTGCCACCAGCAGAGATCGGGACAGCAGCTCCTATAATTCACCCCTCCACTTT. The chain combines TRBV15 with TRBJ1-6, with TRBD1 matching over 7 bases. Germline trimming cut 0 bases from V and 0 bases from J; bases unmatched to any gene: 5. Per the germline V gene, CDR1 is LNHNV and CDR2 is YYDKDF (reference sequence). The CDR3 extends over 18 amino acids.

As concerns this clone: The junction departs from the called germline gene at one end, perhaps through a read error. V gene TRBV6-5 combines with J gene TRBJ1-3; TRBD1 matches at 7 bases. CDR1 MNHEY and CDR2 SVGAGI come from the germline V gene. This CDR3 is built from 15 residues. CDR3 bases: TGTGCCTGCAGAGACAGGGAGATCTCTGGAAACACCATATATTTT. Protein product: CACRDREISGNTIYF.

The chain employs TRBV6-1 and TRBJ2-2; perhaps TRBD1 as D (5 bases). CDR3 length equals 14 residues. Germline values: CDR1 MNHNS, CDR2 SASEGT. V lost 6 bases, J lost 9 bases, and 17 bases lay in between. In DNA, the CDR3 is TGTGCCAGCAGCCCGGACATCTGGTCCAGGGAGCTGTTTTTT. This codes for CASSPDIWSRELFF.

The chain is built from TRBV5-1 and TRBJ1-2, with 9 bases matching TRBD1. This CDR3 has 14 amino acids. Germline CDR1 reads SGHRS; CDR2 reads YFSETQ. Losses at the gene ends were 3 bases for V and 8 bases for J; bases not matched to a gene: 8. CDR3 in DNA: TGCGCCAGCAGCTCGGACAGGGGACGGGAAGGCTACACCTTC. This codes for CASSSDRGREGYTF.

This CDR3 reads CASSVGGSGRYNEQFF. The DNA of the CDR3 is TGTGCCAGCAGCGTAGGAGGGAGCGGGCGTTACAATGAGCAGTTCTTC. The chain is built from TRBV9 and TRBJ2-1; perhaps TRBD2 as D (6 bases). The CDR3 extends over 16 amino acids. CDR1 and CDR2 from the germline V gene are SGDLS and YYNGEE. The ends were cut back, 0 bases at V and 4 bases at J, with 14 bases in the middle.

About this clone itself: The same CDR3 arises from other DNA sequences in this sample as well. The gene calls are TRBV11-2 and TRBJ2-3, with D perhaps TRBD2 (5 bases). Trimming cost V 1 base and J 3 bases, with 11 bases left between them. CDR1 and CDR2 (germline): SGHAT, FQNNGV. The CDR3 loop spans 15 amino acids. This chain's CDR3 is CASSLVSVGTDTQYF. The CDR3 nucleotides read TGTGCCAGCAGCTTAGTTAGCGTGGGTACAGATACGCAGTATTTT.

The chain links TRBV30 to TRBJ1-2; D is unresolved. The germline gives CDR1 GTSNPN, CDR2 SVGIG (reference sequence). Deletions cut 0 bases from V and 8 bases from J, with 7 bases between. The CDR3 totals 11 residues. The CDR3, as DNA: TGTGCCTGGAGTGTCAAGAGAGGCTACACCTTC. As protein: CAWSVKRGYTF.

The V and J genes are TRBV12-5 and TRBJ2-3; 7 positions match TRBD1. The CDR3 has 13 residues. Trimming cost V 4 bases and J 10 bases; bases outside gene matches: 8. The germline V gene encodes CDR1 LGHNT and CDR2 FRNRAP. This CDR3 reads CASGYYDRDAQYF. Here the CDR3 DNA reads TGTGCTAGTGGTTATTATGACAGGGATGCGCAGTATTTT.

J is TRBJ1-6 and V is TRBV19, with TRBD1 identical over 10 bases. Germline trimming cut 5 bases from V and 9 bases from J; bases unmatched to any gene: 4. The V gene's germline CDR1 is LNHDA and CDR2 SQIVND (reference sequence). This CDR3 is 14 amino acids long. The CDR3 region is CASSVDRGSSPLHF. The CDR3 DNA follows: TGTGCCAGTAGTGTGGACAGGGGGAGTTCACCCCTCCACTTT.

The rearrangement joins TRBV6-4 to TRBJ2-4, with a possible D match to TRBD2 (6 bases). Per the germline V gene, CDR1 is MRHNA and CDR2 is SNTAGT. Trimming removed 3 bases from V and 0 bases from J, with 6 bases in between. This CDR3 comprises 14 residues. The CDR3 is CASSEGGAKNIQYF. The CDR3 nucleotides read TGTGCCAGCAGTGAGGGGGGAGCCAAAAACATTCAGTACTTC.

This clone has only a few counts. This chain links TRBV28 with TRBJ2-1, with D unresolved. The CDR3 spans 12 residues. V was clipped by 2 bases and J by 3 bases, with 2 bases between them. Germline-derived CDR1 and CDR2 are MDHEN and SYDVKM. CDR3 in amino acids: CASSLDYNEQFF. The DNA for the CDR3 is TGTGCCAGCAGTTTAGACTACAATGAGCAGTTCTTC.

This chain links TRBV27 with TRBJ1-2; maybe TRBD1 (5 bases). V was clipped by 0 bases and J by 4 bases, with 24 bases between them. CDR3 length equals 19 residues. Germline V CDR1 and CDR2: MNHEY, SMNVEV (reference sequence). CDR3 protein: CASSLSPFEGFRDFYGYTF. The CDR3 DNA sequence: TGTGCCAGCAGTTTATCCCCCTTCGAAGGCTTCAGGGACTTCTATGGCTACACCTTC.

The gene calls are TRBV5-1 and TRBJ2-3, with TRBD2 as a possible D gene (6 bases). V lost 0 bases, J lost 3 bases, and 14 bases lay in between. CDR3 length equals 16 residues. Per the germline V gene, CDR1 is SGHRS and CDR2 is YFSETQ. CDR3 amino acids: CASSLDGDAGTDTQYF. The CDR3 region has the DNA TGCGCCAGCAGCTTGGACGGGGACGCGGGGACAGATACGCAGTATTTT. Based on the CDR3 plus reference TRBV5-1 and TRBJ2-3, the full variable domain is KAGVTQTPRYLIKTRGQQVTLSCSPISGHRSVSWYQQTPGQGLQFLFEYFSETQRNKGNFPGRFSGRQFSNSRSEMNVSTLELGDSALYLCASSLDGDAGTDTQYFGPGTRLTVL.

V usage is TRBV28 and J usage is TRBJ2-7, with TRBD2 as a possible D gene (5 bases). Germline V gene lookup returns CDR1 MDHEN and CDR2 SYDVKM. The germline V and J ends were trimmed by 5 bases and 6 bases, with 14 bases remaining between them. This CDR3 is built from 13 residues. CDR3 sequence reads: CASSTTGVVEQYF. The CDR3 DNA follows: TGTGCCAGCAGTACAACCGGGGTCGTCGAGCAGTACTTC.

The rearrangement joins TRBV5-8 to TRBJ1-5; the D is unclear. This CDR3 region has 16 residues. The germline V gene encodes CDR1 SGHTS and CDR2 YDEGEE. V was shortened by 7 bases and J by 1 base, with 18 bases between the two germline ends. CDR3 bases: TGTGCCAGCGCCCCTTTCTTCGACGGGAGCAATCAGCCCCAGCATTTT. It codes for CASAPFFDGSNQPQHF.

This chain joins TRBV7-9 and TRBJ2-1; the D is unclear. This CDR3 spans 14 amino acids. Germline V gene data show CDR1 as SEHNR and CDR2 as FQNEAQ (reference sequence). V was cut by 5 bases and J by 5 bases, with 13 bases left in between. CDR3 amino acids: CASSLVEPHNEQFF. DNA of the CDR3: TGTGCCAGCAGCCTGGTGGAACCCCACAATGAGCAGTTCTTC. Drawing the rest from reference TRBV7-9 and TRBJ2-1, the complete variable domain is DTGVSQNPRHKITKRGQNVTFRCDPISEHNRLYWYRQTLGQGPEFLTYFQNEAQLEKSRLLSDRFSAERPKGSFSTLEIQRTEQGDSAMYLCASSLVEPHNEQFFGPGTRLTVL.

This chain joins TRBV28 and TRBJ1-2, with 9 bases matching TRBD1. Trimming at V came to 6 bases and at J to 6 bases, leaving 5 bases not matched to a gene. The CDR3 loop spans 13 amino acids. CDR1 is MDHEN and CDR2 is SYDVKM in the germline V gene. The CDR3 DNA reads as TGTGCCAGCAGGCTGACAGGGGGTCATGGCTACACCTTC. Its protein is CASRLTGGHGYTF.

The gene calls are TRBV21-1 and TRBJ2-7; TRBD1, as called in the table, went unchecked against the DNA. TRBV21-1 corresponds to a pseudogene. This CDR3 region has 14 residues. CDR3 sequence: CASSNLTGDYEQYF. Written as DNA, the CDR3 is TGTGCCAGCAGCAATCTGACAGGCGACTACGAGCAGTACTTC.

CDR3 DNA: TGTGCCAGCAGCTTAATACAGACGAACACCGGGGAGCTGTTTTTT. This sequence encodes CASSLIQTNTGELFF. V gene TRBV7-2 combines with J gene TRBJ2-2; no clear D. The CDR3 has 15 amino acids. CDR1 and CDR2 from the germline V gene are SGHTA and FQGNSA. Trimming stripped 2 bases from V and 0 bases from J, with 7 bases between.

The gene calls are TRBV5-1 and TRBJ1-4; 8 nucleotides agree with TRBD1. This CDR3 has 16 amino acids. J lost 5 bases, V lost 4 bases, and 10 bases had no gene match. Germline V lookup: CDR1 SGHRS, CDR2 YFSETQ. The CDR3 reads CASSPRTGPQNEKLFF. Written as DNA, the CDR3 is TGCGCCAGCAGCCCAAGGACAGGGCCCCAAAATGAAAAACTGTTTTTT. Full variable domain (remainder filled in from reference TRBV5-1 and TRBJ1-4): KAGVTQTPRYLIKTRGQQVTLSCSPISGHRSVSWYQQTPGQGLQFLFEYFSETQRNKGNFPGRFSGRQFSNSRSEMNVSTLELGDSALYLCASSPRTGPQNEKLFFGSGTQLSVL.